These 17 T cell receptor beta chains were all obtained from the same sample, sequenced in a study of T cells in Graves' hyperthyroidism and ophthalmopathy. Amplification targeted TCR beta CDR3 regions from RNA transcripts. TCR CDR3 underwent first-round RT-PCR with the HTBI primer set. TCRdb ran MiXCR on the multiplex PCR reads and lists one entry per CDR3 protein. Among more than 550,000 distinct CDR3 sequences listed, 18% were seen once. Sample: blood. The receptors come from a woman aged 50 to 65 with Graves' hyperthyroidism that later progressed to Graves' ophthalmopathy.

With respect to this clonotype: A read error may account for a junction end that differs from germline. The CDR3 loop is CASSSVGYEQHF. CDR3 coding DNA: TGTGCCAGCAGTTCGGTCGGGTACGAGCAGCACTTC. The gene calls are TRBV12-3 or TRBV12-4 and TRBJ2-7; D unresolved. CDR3 length: 12 amino acids.

This clonotype came up many times. The rearrangement uses TRBV10-3 and TRBJ1-2, with 7 bases that match TRBD1. The CDR3 spans 16 residues. V gave up 1 base and J gave up 2 bases; unmatched junction bases: 7. CDR1 ENHRY and CDR2 SYGVKD come from the germline V gene. The CDR3 loop is CAISEWDSEFNYGYTF. The CDR3 region has the DNA TGTGCCATCAGTGAGTGGGACAGTGAATTCAACTATGGCTACACCTTC.

The chain joins TRBV6-2 or TRBV6-3 to TRBJ2-1, with 7 nucleotides matching TRBD2. This CDR3 has 15 residues. V lost 5 bases to trimming and J lost 4 bases; unmatched junction nucleotides: 8. CDR1 is MNHEY and CDR2 is SVGEGT in the germline V gene. CDR3 protein: CASSIHSGPYNEQFF. In nucleotides, the CDR3 is TGTGCCAGCAGTATCCATAGCGGGCCGTACAATGAGCAGTTCTTC.

This clonotype was seen ten or more times. The chain uses TRBV30 and TRBJ1-2; D ambiguous. Deletions cut 0 bases from V and 0 bases from J, with 14 bases between. The CDR3 consists of 16 residues. The germline V gene has CDR1 GTSNPN and CDR2 SVGIG (reference sequence). CDR3: CAWSVSSGPSNYGYTF. The CDR3 coding sequence is TGTGCCTGGAGTGTTTCTTCGGGCCCCTCTAACTATGGCTACACCTTC.

Ten or more counts support this clonotype. CDR3 region: CASSGPGSEQYF. The CDR3 DNA follows: TGCGCCAGCAGTGGGCCGGGTTCCGAGCAGTACTTC. The chain links TRBV5-1 to TRBJ2-7, with no clear D. CDR3 length: 12 amino acids. Germline V gene data show CDR1 as SGHRS and CDR2 as YFSETQ. V was trimmed by 5 bases and J by 6 bases, leaving 12 bases between them.

V is TRBV6-2 or TRBV6-3 and J is TRBJ2-3; a weak D match, TRBD2 (6 bases). The CDR3 totals 15 residues. CDR1 and CDR2 from the germline V gene are MNHEY and SVGEGT. Trimming removed 5 bases from V and 0 bases from J, with 12 bases in between. Written as DNA, the CDR3 is TGTGCCAGCAGTGCGACTAGTCCTAGCACAGATACGCAGTATTTT. Its translation is CASSATSPSTDTQYF.

J is TRBJ2-1 and V is TRBV7-9, with D possibly being TRBD1 (5 bases). Trimming stripped 5 bases from V and 5 bases from J, with 25 bases between. This CDR3 has 18 residues. Germline V gives CDR1 SEHNR, CDR2 FQNEAQ (reference sequence). The CDR3 DNA follows: TGTGCCAGCAGCCCGCGGCTCGGCAGGGTCATTTTCGACAATGAGCAGTTCTTC. Protein product: CASSPRLGRVIFDNEQFF.

This clonotype was counted a few times. This chain connects TRBV15 to TRBJ2-7; 10 positions agree with TRBD1. The J segment lost 3 bases and the V segment lost 1 base, leaving 12 bases of the junction unmatched. The germline gives CDR1 LNHNV, CDR2 YYDKDF (reference sequence). The CDR3 extends over 18 amino acids. CDR3 nucleotides: TGTGCCACCAGCAGAGGGGGGTGGGGACAGGGGACTATCTACGAGCAGTACTTC. It yields the protein CATSRGGWGQGTIYEQYF.

At least ten counts were recorded for this clonotype. V and J are TRBV9 and TRBJ2-2; D remains unclear. There are 13 residues in the CDR3. Trimming took off 1 base at V and 3 bases at J, with 4 bases between the two ends. CDR1 and CDR2 (germline): SGDLS, YYNGEE. The CDR3 bases are TGTGCCAGCAGCGTACTCGACACCGGGGAGCTGTTTTTT. Translated: CASSVLDTGELFF.

The sample holds a few counts of this clonotype. This chain connects TRBV6-1 to TRBJ2-3; 13 nucleotides agree with TRBD2. Trimming took 6 bases from V and 2 from J; bases not matched to a gene: 2. The CDR3 has 15 residues. Germline V lookup: CDR1 MNHNS, CDR2 SASEGT. DNA for the CDR3: TGTGCCAGCAGGGGGACTAGCGGGGACACAGATACGCAGTATTTT. This sequence encodes CASRGTSGDTDTQYF.

This chain uses TRBV15 with TRBJ2-5; D is tentatively TRBD1 or TRBD2 (5 bases each). V dropped 5 bases and J dropped 4 bases, with 20 bases sitting between them. CDR3 length equals 16 residues. Germline V gives CDR1 LNHNV, CDR2 YYDKDF (reference sequence). CDR3 DNA sequence: TGTGCCACCAGCCGAAACCGGATTCGGGGCGCAGAGACCCAGTACTTC. Translation: CATSRNRIRGAETQYF.

This sequence joins TRBV7-6 and TRBJ1-2, with no clear D. The germline gives CDR1 SGHVS, CDR2 FNYEAQ. The CDR3 extends over 15 amino acids. V lost 5 bases, J lost 6 bases, and 19 bases lay in between. CDR3 loop: CASSPTRHPFDGYTF. In nucleotides, the CDR3 is TGTGCCAGCAGCCCCACTCGCCACCCATTCGATGGCTACACCTTC.

The rearrangement joins TRBV7-9 to TRBJ1-4, with 8 bases aligning to TRBD1. Trimming took 5 bases from V and 6 from J; bases not matched to a gene: 8. The CDR3 consists of 15 residues. The germline CDR1 and CDR2 sequences are SEHNR and FQNEAQ (reference sequence). CDR3 DNA sequence: TGTGCCAGCAGCGAAAATCAGGGGGCGGATGAAAAACTGTTTTTT. Translating gives CASSENQGADEKLFF. The complete variable domain, with remaining parts taken from reference TRBV7-9 and TRBJ1-4, reads DTGVSQNPRHKITKRGQNVTFRCDPISEHNRLYWYRQTLGQGPEFLTYFQNEAQLEKSRLLSDRFSAERPKGSFSTLEIQRTEQGDSAMYLCASSENQGADEKLFFGSGTQLSVL.

The chain joins TRBV5-1 to TRBJ1-1; D gene uncertain. Deletions cut 5 bases from V and 1 base from J, with 15 bases between. The CDR3 is 15 residues long. Germline lookup yields CDR1 SGHRS and CDR2 YFSETQ. The CDR3 DNA follows: TGCGCCAGCAGATTGTCAGCTTACGGGAACACTGAAGCTTTCTTT. This encodes CASRLSAYGNTEAFF.

This clonotype showed up just a few times. This chain uses TRBV14 with TRBJ2-3, with D maybe TRBD2 (6 bases). The germline V and J ends were trimmed by 4 bases and 2 bases, with 19 bases remaining between them. Per the germline V gene, CDR1 is SGHDN and CDR2 is FVKESK. The CDR3 is made up of 17 amino acids. The CDR3 DNA reads as TGTGCCAGCAGCCCAATGGGGGACTGGGGCTACACAGATACGCAGTATTTT. This gives the protein CASSPMGDWGYTDTQYF.

The V and J genes are TRBV6-2 or TRBV6-3 and TRBJ1-1; tentatively, D is TRBD1 (5 bases). Trimming pared 3 bases from V and 4 bases from J, leaving 9 bases between. The germline CDR1 and CDR2 sequences are MNHEY and SVGEGT. This CDR3 spans 13 amino acids. The CDR3 protein is CASSYVGTTEAFF. The CDR3 region has the DNA TGTGCCAGCAGTTATGTAGGGACCACTGAAGCTTTCTTT.

This clonotype was observed a few times. This CDR3 is CASSRGNSGNTIYF. The DNA of the CDR3 is TGTGCCAGCAGTAGAGGAAACTCTGGAAACACCATATATTTT. This chain uses TRBV27 with TRBJ1-3; D gene ambiguous. This CDR3 has 14 amino acids. The V end lost 5 bases, the J end lost 0 bases, and 8 bases lay between the germline ends. Germline V gene lookup returns CDR1 MNHEY and CDR2 SMNVEV (reference sequence).